There are a few counts of the clone carrying this TCR beta chain. Original processing methods: Samples contained a median of roughly 99,000 TCRs, with a range of roughly 23,224 to 700,000. MiXCR was run by TCRdb on the RACE reads, yielding one entry per CDR3 protein. These V and J calls originate from TCRdb's pipeline instead of the authors' own analysis. The table includes approximately 68,000 distinct CDR3 sequences, around 8.8% detected once. The CDR3 contains 15 residues. Per germline, CDR1 SQVTM and CDR2 ANQGSEA. J was trimmed by 0 bases and V by 3 bases; bases with no gene match: 8. The record originates from a study of human T cells and chemical hapten exposure. The time point was: patch test 2, 6 weeks after DPC sensitization. Treatment denoted: therapeutic diphenylcyclopropenone sensitization with weekly scalp DPC.

The sequencing used whole blood, collected in connection with sensitization to the hapten diphenylcyclopropenone (DPC). This TCR derives from a woman aged 50 to 60 with alopecia areata. Some clones in this sample may be carry-over from other donors' samples. The chain couples TRBV29-1 to TRBJ2-7; 7 nucleotides match TRBD1. The CDR3: CSVESGQDPSYEQYF. For the CDR3, the DNA is TGCAGCGTTGAGTCCGGACAGGACCCCTCCTACGAGCAGTACTTC.